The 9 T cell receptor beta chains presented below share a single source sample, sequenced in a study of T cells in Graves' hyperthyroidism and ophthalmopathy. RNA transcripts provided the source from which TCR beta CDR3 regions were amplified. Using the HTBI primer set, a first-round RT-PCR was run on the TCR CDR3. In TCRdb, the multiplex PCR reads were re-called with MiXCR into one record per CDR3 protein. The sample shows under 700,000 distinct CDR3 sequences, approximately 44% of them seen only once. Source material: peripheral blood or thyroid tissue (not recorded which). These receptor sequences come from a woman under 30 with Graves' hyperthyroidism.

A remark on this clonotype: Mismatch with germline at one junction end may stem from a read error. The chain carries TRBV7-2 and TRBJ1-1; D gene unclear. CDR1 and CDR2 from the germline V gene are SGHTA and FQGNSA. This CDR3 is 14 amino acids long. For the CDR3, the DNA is TGTGCCAGCAGCTTAGGCAACCTGAACACTGAAACTTTCTTT. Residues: CASSLGNLNTETFF.

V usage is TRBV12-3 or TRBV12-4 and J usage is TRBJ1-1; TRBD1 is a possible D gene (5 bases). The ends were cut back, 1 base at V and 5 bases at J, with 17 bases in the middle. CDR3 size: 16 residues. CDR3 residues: CASSLVGPGGETEAFF. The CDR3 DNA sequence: TGTGCCAGCAGTTTAGTGGGGCCGGGGGGTGAAACTGAAGCTTTCTTT.

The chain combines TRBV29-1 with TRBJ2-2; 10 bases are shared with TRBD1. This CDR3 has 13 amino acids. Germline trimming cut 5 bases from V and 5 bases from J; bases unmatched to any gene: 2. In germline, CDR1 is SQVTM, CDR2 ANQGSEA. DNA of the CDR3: TGCAGCGTTAGACAGGGGGCGACCGGGGAGCTGTTTTTT. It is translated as CSVRQGATGELFF.

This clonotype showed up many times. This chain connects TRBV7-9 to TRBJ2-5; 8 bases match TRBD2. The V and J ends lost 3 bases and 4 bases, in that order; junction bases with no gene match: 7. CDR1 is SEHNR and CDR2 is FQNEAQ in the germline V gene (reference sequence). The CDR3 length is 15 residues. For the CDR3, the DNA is TGTGCCAGCAGCTTCGGGGGGGGGATTGGAGAGACCCAGTACTTC. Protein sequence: CASSFGGGIGETQYF.

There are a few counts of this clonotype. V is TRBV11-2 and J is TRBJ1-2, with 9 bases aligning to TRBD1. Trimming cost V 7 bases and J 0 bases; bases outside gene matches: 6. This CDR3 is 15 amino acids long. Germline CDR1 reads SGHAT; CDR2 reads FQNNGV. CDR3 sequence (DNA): TGTGCCAGCAACGAGGGACAGGGAGCTAACTATGGCTACACCTTC. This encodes CASNEGQGANYGYTF. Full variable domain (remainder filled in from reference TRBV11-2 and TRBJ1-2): EAGVAQSPRYKIIEKRQSVAFWCNPISGHATLYWYQQILGQGPKLLIQFQNNGVVDDSQLPKDRFSAERLKGVDSTLKIQPAKLEDSAVYLCASNEGQGANYGYTFGSGTRLTVV.

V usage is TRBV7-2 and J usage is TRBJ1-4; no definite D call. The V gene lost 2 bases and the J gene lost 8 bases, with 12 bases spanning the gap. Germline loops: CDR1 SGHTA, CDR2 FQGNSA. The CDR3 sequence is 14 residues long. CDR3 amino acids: CASSLSVGIEKLFF. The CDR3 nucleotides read TGTGCCAGCAGCTTATCGGTAGGGATAGAAAAACTGTTTTTT. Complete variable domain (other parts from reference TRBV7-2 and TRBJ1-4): GAGVSQSPSNKVTEKGKDVELRCDPISGHTALYWYRQSLGQGLEFLIYFQGNSAPDKSGLPSDRFSAERTGGSVSTLTIQRTQQEDSAVYLCASSLSVGIEKLFFGSGTQLSVL.

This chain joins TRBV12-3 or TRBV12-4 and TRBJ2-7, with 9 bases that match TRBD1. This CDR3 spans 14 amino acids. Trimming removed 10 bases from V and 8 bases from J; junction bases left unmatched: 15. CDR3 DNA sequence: TGTGCCATCATCCCACAGGGGGCCCATTACCAGCAGTACTTC. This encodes CAIIPQGAHYQQYF.

The CDR3 DNA is TGTGCCAGCACCCTTCAGTTGTTCTCCGGGGAGCTGTTTTTT. The encoded protein is CASTLQLFSGELFF. The V call is TRBV2, the J call TRBJ2-2, with D unresolved. CDR1 and CDR2 (germline): SNHLY, FYNNEI. V dropped 7 bases and J dropped 6 bases, with 15 bases sitting between them. The CDR3 contains 14 residues.

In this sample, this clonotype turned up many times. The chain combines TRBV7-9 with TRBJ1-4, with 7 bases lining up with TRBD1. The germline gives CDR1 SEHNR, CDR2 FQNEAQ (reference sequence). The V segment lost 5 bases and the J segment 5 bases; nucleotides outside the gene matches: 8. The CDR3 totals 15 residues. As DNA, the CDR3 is TGTGCCAGCAGCCAAACCGGGACAGAGAATGAAAAACTGTTTTTT. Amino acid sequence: CASSQTGTENEKLFF.